The sequence of this T cell receptor beta chain was determined in a study of shared clonotypes between healthy human individuals. Study at large: Donor ages ranged 18 to 49 years: a couple of women, a few men. Whole-study findings and limits: The study found about 5% of naive CD4 clonotypes shared across several donors.

Each subset's genomic DNA was shared equally among a number of immunoSEQ plates. Here immunoSEQ multiplex PCR was the method, and the copy in TCRdb shows in-frame clones only, minus some. This repertoire shows about 2.4 million clones, over 85% found once; its top ten account for more than 0.35%. Remarks on this clone: Its specificity is unknown.

The donor population consisted of healthy HIV-negative adults with no recent acute infections or vaccinations. The sequenced material came from naive CD4+ T cells from PBMCs. Subset given: CD45RA+ positively selected. The sequence derives from a man younger than 35 in good health. Some clones in this sample may be carry-over from other donors' samples.

The CDR3 DNA reads as TGTGCCATCAGTGGGCCCCTAGCGGGAGAGGCAGGAGATACGCAGTATTTT. It is translated as CAISGPLAGEAGDTQYF. The chain recombines TRBV10-3 with TRBJ2-3; 10 positions match TRBD2. Germline-derived CDR1 and CDR2 are ENHRY and SYGVKD. There are 17 residues in the CDR3. V gave up 4 bases and J gave up 5 bases; unmatched junction bases: 12.